Below, one T cell receptor (beta chain) is given with its context. Assay used: immunoSEQ multiplex PCR; TCRdb lists only in-frame clones, some missing. The sample carries 120,000 or so clones, 90% to 95% recorded once. These data come from a study of control samples from healthy donors and cancer patients. The CDR3 length is 14 residues. Germline V CDR1 and CDR2: SGHTA, FQGNSA. Trimming cost V 6 bases and J 4 bases, with 16 bases left between them. The sequence derives from a woman in her late teens or twenties in good health. Sequencing was performed on blood. The rearrangement uses TRBV7-2 and TRBJ2-7; D gene ambiguous. The CDR3 reads CASRPGPVEYEQYF. CDR3 bases: TGTGCCAGCAGACCGGGCCCTGTCGAATACGAGCAGTACTTC.